What follows is one TCR beta chain and its context. In this sample, this clonotype turned up many times. Its antigen is not yet known. The input lacks base qualities; no much larger clone sits a single base away. This sample was taken from a study of identical twins (dated by TCRdb to about 2016). In the study overall: To test whether fetal clonotypes persist, the study used deep sequencing on TCR alpha and beta repertoires from monozygotic twins, unrelated adults of various ages, and cord blood. Replicate twin experiments were performed at different times using different library preparation protocols to rule out contamination.

All donors were healthy Caucasians. The study also sequenced three unrelated non-twin adults: a male aged 18 to 30, a male aged 50 to 60 and a female aged 50 to 60. Miltenyi CD45RO+ enrichment and human naive T-cell isolation kits were used to isolate memory (CD45RO+) and naive T cells from PBMC. The investigation overall reported the following: Abundant cord blood beta clonotypes had fewer insertions, young adult naive repertoires showed a similar but weaker trend, and memory repertoires showed no such trend. Excess twin sharing in beta out-of-frame sequences was weaker because fewer shared sequences lowered the signal-to-noise ratio. Invariant T cells such as MAIT and iNKT could partly confound zero-insertion analyses, although diverse VJ usage argued against such confounding for most clonotypes. Out-of-frame TCR alpha sequences shared between twins showed an excess of low generation-probability sequences compared with coincidental sharing between unrelated individuals. Because the same donors could not be followed over many years, the conclusions relied on cross-sectional statistical analysis. Out-of-frame TCR alpha sharing in monozygotic twins was systematically underestimated by recombination models, whereas sharing between unrelated individuals was in agreement with the recombination models.

The CDR3 holds 14 amino acids from the cysteine to the phenylalanine. Just CDR3 DNA is preserved here, 42 bases in frame from base 1. CDR1 is given as DFQATT and CDR2 as SNEGSKA, both from the germline V gene (reference sequence). Trimming accounts for 3 bases at V and 6 bases at J, while the number of junction bases matched to no gene is 4. Library generation was performed with 5' RACE. Reads for this sample came from an Illumina HiSeq 2000. A universal primer binding site was added through template switching, and the final cDNA carried a unique molecular identifier so that TCR cDNA molecules could be counted accurately. First-strand cDNA for TCR alpha and beta chains was synthesized from specific primers in the conserved constant-segment region. Each cDNA library was double barcoded, with a SMART-Mk sample barcode plus Illumina barcodes, to control for contamination. Two successive PCR steps introduced TruSeq adapter sequences along with Illumina sample barcodes. The Illumina HiSeq platform was used with custom primers to sequence TCR alpha and beta cDNA libraries. The paper's processing steps were these. MiGEC processed the raw reads to extract unique molecular identifiers, while MiXCR was used to determine the CDR3 positions. For each individual, recombination models were inferred using an EM algorithm with the repgenHMM and IGoR tools. The analysis of shared clonotypes was done with the tcR package in R, with sharing normalized by the product of cloneset sizes. Out-of-frame nonproductive sequences were analyzed to study raw recombination free of thymic and clonal selection effects. TCRdb trimmed public reads at Q25 via fastp, called clones via MiXCR and kept in-frame beta chains. Rows are unified per CDR3 protein, each entry keeping the most common DNA and genes. Clone size and V and J calls follow TCRdb, not the original study. The sample yields some 710,000 distinct CDR3 sequences; around 5.7% were counted once. About 2% of the sample comes from the top ten.

The TCR originated in a man aged 18 to 29 in good health. Sequencing was performed on naive T cells sorted from blood. The cell subset or site label for this specimen denotes: cells isolated with a human naive T-cell isolation kit. The V and J genes are TRBV20-1 and TRBJ2-1; TRBD2 matches 11 bases in the middle. The bases read TGCAGTGCTAGGCGACTAGCGGGAACCAATGAGCAGTTCTTC. Translated, it gives CSARRLAGTNEQFF.